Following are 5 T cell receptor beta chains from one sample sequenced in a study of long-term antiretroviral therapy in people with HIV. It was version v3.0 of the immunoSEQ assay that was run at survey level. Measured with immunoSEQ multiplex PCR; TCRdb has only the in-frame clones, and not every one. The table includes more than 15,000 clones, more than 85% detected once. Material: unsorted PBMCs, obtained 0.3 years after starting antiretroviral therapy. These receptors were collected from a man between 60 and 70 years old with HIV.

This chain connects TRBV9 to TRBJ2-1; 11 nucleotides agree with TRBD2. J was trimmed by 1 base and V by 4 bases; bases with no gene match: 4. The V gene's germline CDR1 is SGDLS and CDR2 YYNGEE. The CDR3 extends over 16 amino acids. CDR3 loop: CASSSSGGRSYNEQFF. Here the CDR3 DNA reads TGTGCCAGCAGCTCTAGCGGGGGGAGGTCCTACAATGAGCAGTTCTTC.

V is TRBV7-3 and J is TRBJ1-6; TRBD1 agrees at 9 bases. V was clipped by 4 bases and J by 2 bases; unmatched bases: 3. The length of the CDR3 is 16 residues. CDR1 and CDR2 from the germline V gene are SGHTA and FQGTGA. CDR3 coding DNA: TGTGCCAGCAGCTCCACAGGGGGCGCCTATAATTCACCCCTCCACTTT. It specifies CASSSTGGAYNSPLHF.

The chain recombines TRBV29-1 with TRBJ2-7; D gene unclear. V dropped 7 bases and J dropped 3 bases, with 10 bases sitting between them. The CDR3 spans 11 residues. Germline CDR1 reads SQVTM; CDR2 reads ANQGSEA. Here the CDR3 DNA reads TGCAGCGCCCAGTCGATCTACGAGCAGTACTTC. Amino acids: CSAQSIYEQYF.

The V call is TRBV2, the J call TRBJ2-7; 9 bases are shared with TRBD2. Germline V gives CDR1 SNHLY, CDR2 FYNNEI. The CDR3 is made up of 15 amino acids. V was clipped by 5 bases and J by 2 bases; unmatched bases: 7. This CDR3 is CASSWVAGATYEQYF. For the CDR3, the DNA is TGTGCCAGCAGTTGGGTAGCGGGGGCCACCTACGAGCAGTACTTC.

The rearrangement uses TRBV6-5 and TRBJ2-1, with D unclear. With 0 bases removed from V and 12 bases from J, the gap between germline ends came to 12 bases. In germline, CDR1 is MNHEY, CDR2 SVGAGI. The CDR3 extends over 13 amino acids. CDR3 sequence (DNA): TGTGCCAGCAGTTACTCTTATAAATCTATGCAGTTCTTC. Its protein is CASSYSYKSMQFF.